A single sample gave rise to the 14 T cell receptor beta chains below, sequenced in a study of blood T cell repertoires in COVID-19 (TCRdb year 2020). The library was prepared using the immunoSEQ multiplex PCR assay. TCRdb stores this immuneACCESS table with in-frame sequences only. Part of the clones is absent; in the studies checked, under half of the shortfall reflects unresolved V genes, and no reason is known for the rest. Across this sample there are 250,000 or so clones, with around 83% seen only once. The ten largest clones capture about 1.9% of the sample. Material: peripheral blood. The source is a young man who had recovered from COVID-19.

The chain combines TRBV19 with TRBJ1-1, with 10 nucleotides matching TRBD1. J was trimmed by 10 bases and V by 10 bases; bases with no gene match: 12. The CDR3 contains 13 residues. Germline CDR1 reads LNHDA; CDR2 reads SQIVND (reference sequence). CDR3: CAISRGTGDPAFF. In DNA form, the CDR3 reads TGTGCCATAAGTAGAGGGACAGGGGATCCAGCTTTCTTT.

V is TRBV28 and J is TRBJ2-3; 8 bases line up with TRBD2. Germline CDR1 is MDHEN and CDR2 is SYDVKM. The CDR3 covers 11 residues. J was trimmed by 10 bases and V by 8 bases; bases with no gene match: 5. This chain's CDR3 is CASSTGGPQYF. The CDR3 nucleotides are TGTGCCAGCTCGACGGGGGGGCCGCAGTATTTT.

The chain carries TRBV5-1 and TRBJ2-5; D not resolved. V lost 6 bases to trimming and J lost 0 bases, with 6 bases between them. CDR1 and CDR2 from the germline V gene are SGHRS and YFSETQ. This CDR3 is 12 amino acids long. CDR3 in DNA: TGCGCCAGCACCCGGGACCAAGAGACCCAGTACTTC. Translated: CASTRDQETQYF.

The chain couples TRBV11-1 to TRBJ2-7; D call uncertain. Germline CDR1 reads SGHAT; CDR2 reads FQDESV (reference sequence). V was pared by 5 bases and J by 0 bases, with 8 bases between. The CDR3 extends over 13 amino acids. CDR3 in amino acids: CASSVGDSYEQYF. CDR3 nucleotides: TGTGCCAGCAGCGTCGGTGACTCCTACGAGCAGTACTTC.

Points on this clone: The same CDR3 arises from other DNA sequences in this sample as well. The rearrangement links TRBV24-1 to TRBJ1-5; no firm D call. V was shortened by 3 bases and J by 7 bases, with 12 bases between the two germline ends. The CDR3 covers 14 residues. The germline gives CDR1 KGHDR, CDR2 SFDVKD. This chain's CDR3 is CATSDGTPGQPQHF. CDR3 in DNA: TGTGCCACCAGTGATGGAACGCCGGGACAGCCCCAGCATTTT.

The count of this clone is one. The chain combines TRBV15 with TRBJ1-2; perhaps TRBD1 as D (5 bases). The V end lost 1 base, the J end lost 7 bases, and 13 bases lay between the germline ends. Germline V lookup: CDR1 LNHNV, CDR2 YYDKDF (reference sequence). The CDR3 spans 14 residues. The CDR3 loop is CATSRGGQGGGYTF. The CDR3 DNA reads TGTGCCACCAGCAGAGGTGGCCAGGGTGGTGGCTACACCTTC. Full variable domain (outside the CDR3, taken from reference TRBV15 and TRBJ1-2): DAMVIQNPRYQVTQFGKPVTLSCSQTLNHNVMYWYQQKSSQAPKLLFHYYDKDFNNEADTPDNFQSRRPNTSFCFLDIRSPGLGDTAMYLCATSRGGQGGGYTFGSGTRLTVV.

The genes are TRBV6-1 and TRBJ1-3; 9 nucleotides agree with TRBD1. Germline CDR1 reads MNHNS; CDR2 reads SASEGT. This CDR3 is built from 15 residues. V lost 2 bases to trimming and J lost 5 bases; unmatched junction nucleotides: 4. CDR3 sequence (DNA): TGTGCCAGCAGTGAATGGGGACAGGGTCGAAACACCATATATTTT. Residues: CASSEWGQGRNTIYF.

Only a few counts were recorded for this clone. CDR3 sequence (DNA): TGTGCCAGCCGGGGAAGCTCTGGAAACACCATATATTTT. Translation: CASRGSSGNTIYF. The genes are TRBV18 and TRBJ1-3; no reliable D call. Germline-derived CDR1 and CDR2 are KGHSH and LQKENI. The CDR3 spans 13 residues. V was clipped by 8 bases and J by 0 bases, with 8 bases between them.

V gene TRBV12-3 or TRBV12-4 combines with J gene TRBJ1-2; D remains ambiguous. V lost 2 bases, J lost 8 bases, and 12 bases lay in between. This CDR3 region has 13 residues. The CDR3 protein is CASSLIGEQGYTF. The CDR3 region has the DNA TGTGCCAGCAGTTTAATCGGGGAACAAGGCTACACCTTC.

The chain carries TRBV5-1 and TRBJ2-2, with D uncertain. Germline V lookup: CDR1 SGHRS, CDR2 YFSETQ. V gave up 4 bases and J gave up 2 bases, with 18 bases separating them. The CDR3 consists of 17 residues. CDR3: CASSIRPDSLNTGELFF. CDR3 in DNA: TGCGCCAGCAGCATCCGCCCCGACTCCCTCAACACCGGGGAGCTGTTTTTT. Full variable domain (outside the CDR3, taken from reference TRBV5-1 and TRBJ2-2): KAGVTQTPRYLIKTRGQQVTLSCSPISGHRSVSWYQQTPGQGLQFLFEYFSETQRNKGNFPGRFSGRQFSNSRSEMNVSTLELGDSALYLCASSIRPDSLNTGELFFGEGSRLTVL.

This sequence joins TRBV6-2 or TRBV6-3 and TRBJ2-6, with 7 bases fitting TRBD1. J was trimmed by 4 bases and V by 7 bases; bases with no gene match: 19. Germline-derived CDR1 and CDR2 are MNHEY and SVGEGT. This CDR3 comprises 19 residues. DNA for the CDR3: TGTGCCAGCACCCCCCTTAGGGACAGACCCATAATCGGGGCCAACGTCCTGACTTTC. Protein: CASTPLRDRPIIGANVLTF.

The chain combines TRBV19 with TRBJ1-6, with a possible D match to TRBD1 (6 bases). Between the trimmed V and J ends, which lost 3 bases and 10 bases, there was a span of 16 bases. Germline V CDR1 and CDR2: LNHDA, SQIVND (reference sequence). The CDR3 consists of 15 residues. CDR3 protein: CASSIGRTVSSPLHF. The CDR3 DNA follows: TGTGCCAGTAGTATCGGAAGGACAGTCTCCTCACCCCTCCACTTT.

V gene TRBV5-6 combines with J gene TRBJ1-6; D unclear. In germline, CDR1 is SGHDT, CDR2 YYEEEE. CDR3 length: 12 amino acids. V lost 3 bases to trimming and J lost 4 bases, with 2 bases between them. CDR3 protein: CASSSYNSPLHF. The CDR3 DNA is TGTGCCAGCAGCTCGTATAATTCACCCCTCCACTTT.

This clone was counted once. CDR3 loop: CASSPAGAFNEKLFF. The CDR3 region has the DNA TGCGCCAGCAGCCCGGCAGGGGCCTTTAATGAAAAACTGTTTTTT. This chain connects TRBV5-1 to TRBJ1-4; D is perhaps TRBD1 (6 bases). The CDR3 totals 15 residues. Germline V gene lookup returns CDR1 SGHRS and CDR2 YFSETQ. Trimming cost V 4 bases and J 4 bases, with 14 bases left between them. Full variable domain (missing parts from reference TRBV5-1 and TRBJ1-4): KAGVTQTPRYLIKTRGQQVTLSCSPISGHRSVSWYQQTPGQGLQFLFEYFSETQRNKGNFPGRFSGRQFSNSRSEMNVSTLELGDSALYLCASSPAGAFNEKLFFGSGTQLSVL.